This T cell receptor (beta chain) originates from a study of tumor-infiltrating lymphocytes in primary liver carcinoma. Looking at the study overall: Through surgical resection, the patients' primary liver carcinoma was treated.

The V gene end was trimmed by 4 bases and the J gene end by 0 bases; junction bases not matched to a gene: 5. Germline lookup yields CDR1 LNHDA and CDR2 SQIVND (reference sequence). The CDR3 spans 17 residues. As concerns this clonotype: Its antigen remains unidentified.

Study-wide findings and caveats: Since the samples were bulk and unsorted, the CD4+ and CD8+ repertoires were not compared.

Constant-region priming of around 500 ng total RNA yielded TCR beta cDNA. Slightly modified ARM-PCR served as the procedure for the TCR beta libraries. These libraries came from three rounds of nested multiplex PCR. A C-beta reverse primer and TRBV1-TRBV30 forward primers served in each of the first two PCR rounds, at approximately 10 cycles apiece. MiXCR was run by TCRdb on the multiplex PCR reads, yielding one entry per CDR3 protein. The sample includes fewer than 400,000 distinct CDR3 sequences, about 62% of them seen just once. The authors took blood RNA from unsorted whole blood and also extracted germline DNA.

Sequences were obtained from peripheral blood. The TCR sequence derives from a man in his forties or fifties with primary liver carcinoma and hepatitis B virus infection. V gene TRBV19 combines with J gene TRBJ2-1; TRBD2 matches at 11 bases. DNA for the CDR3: TGTGCCAGTAGTACCGGACTAGCGGGTAGCTCCTACAATGAGCAGTTCTTC. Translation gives CASSTGLAGSSYNEQFF. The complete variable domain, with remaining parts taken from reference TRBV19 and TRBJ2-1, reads DGGITQSPKYLFRKEGQNVTLSCEQNLNHDAMYWYRQDPGQGLRLIYYSQIVNDFQKGDIAEGYSVSREKKESFPLTVTSAQKNPTAFYLCASSTGLAGSSYNEQFFGPGTRLTVL.